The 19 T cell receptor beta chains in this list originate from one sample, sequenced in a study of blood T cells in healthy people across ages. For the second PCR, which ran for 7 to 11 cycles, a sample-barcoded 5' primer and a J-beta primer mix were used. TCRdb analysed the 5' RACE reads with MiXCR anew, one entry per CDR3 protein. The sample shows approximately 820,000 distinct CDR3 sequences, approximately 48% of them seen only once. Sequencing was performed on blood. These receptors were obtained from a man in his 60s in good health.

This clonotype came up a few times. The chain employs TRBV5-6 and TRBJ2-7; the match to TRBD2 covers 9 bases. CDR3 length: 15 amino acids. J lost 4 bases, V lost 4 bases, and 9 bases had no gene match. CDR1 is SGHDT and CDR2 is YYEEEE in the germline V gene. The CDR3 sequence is CASSMRLAERYEQYF. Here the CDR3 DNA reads TGTGCCAGCAGCATGAGACTAGCGGAGCGTTACGAGCAGTACTTC.

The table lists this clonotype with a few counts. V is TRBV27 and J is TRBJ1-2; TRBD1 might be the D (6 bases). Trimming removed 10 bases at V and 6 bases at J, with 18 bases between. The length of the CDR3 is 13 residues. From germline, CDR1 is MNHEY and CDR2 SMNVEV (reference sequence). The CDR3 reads CATAPGGRNGYTF. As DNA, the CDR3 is TGTGCCACGGCCCCGGGGGGGCGGAATGGCTACACCTTC.

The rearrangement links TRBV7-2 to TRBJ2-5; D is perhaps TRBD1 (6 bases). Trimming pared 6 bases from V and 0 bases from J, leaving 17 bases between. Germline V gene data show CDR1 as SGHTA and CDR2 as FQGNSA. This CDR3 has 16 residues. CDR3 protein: CASRNQGSPYQETQYF. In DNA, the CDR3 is TGTGCCAGCAGGAACCAGGGGTCCCCGTACCAAGAGACCCAGTACTTC.

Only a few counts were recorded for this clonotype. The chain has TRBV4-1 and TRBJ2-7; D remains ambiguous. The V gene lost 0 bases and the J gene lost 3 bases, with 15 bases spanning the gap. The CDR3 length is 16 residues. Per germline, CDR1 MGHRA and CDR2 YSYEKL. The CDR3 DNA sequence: TGCGCCAGCAGCCAAGATCGAGGAACTGCTTACTACGAGCAGTACTTC. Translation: CASSQDRGTAYYEQYF.

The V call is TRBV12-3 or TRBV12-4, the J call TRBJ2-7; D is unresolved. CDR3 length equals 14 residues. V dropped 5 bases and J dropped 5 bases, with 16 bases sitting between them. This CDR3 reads CASSVLAGWDEQYF. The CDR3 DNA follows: TGTGCCAGCAGTGTACTGGCCGGCTGGGACGAGCAGTACTTC.

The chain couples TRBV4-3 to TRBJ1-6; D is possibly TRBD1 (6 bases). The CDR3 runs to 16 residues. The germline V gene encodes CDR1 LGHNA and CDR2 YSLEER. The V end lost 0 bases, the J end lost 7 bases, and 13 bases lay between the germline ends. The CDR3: CASSQETGLKNSPLHF. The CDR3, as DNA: TGCGCCAGCAGCCAAGAAACAGGGCTAAAGAATTCACCCCTCCACTTT.

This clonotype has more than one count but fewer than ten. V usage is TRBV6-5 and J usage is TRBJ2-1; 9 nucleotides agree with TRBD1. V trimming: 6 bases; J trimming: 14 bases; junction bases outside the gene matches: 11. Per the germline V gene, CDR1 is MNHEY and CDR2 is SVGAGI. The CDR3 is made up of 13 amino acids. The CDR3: CASSPGQGRLEFF. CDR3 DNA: TGTGCCAGCAGCCCCGGACAGGGGCGGTTGGAGTTCTTC.

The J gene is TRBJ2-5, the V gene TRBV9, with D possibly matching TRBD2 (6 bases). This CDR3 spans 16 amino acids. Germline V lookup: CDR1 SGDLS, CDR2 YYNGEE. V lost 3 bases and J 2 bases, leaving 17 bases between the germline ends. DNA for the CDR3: TGTGCCAGCAGCGCCGTCGCAGGGCGGGGTCAAGAGACCCAGTACTTC. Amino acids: CASSAVAGRGQETQYF.

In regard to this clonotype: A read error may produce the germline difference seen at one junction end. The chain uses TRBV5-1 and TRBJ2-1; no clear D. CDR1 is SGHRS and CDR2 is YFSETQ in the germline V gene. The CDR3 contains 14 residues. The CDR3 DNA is TGCGCCAGCAGCTTGGCCAGCACAGACAATGAGCAGTTTTTC. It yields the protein CASSLASTDNEQFF.

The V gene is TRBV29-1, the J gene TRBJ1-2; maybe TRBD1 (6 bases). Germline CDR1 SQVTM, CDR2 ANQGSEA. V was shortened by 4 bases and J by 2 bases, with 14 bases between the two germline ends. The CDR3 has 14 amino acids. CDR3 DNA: TGCAGCGTTGGAGGGGGGTCGGGAAACTATGGCTACACCTTC. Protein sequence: CSVGGGSGNYGYTF.

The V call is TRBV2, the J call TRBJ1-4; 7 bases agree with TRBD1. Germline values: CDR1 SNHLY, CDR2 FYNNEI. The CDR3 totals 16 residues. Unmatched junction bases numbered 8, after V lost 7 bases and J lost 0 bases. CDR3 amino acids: CASNQQGRATNEKLFF. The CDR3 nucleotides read TGTGCCAGCAACCAACAGGGGCGAGCAACTAATGAAAAACTGTTTTTT.

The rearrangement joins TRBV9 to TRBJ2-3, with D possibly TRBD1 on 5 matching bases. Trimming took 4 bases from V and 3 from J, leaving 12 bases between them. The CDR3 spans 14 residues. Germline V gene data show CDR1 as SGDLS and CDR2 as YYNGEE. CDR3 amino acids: CASSPGIQTDTQYF. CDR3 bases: TGTGCCAGCAGCCCAGGGATCCAAACAGATACGCAGTATTTT.

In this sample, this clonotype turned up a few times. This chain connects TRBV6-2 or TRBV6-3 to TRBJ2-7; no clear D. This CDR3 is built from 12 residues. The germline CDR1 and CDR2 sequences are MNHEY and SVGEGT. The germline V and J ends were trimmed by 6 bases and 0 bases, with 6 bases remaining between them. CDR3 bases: TGTGCCAGCAGGGCAGACTCCTACGAGCAGTACTTC. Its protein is CASRADSYEQYF.

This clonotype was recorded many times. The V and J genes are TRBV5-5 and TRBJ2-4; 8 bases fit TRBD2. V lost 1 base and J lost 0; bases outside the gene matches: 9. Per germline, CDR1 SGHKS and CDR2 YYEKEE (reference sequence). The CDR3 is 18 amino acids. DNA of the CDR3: TGTGCCAGCAGCTTGAGTAGCGGGGAGCGTTTAGCCAAAAACATTCAGTACTTC. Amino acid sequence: CASSLSSGERLAKNIQYF.

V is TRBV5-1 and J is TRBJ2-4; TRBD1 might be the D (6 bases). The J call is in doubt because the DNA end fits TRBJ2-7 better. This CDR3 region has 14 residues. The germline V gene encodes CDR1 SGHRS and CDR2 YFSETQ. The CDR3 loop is CASSLVQGHYEQYF. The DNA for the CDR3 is TGCGCCAGCAGCTTGGTTCAGGGGCACTACGAGCAGTACTTC.

For the CDR3, the DNA is TGTGCCACCAGCAGAGATGCTGTACATAACACTGAAGCTTTCTTT. Encoded protein: CATSRDAVHNTEAFF. This rearrangement joins TRBV15 to TRBJ1-1; D remains ambiguous. V shed 0 bases and J shed 2 bases, with 10 bases lying between them. This CDR3 has 15 amino acids. Germline V gene lookup returns CDR1 LNHNV and CDR2 YYDKDF (reference sequence).

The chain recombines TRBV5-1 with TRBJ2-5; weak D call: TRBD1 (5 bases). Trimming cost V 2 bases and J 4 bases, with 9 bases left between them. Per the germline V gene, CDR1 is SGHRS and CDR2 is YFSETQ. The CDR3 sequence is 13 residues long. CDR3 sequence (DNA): TGCGCCAGCAGCTTCTCAGGGTCAGAGACCCAGTACTTC. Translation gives CASSFSGSETQYF.

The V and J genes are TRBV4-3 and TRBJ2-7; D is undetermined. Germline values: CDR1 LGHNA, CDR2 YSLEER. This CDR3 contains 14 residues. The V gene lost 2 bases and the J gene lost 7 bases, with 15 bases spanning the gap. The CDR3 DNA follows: TGCGCCAGCAGCCAACCAGATTCCTACAATGAGCAGTACTTC. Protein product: CASSQPDSYNEQYF.

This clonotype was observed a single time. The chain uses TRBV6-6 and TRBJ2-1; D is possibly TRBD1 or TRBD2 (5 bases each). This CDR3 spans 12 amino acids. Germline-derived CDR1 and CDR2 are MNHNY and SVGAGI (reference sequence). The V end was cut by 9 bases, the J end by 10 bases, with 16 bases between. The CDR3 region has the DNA TGTGCCAGTGCCCCCGGGACCCGAGAGCAGTTCTTC. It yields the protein CASAPGTREQFF.